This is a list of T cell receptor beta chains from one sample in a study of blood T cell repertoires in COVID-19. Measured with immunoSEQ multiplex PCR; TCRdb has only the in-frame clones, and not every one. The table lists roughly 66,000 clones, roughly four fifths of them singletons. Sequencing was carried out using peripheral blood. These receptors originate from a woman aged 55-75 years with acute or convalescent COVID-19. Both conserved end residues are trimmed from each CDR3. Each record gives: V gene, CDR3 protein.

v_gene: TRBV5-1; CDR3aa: ASSPQGTGNTIY
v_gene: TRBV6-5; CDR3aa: ASVHHPGKGTEAF
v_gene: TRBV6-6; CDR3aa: ASSYQGATNTEAF
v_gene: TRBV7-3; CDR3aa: ASSPGLSGAYEQY
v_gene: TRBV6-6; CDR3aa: ASSTRQGDGYT
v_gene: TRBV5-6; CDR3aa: ASWQRDRAGYGYT
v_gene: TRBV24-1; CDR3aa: ATSDLTGQAF
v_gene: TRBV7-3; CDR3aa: ASSNRTEMNTEAF
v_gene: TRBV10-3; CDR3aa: AISGPRDRDTEAF
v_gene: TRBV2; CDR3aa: ASSEGTRGQF
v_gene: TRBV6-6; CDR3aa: ASSRETDTEAF
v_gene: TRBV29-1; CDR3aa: SVVVGNYGYT
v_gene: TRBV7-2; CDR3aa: ASSSPRGHQSSYNEQF
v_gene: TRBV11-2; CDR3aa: ASSFSGGYNEQF
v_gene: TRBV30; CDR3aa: AWSRGTEAF
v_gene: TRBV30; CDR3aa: AWSGRGWSGELF
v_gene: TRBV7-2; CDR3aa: ASSPPLHNEQF
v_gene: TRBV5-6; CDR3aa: ASSFRDRNVAT
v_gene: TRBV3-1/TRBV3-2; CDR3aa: ASSQTTLGQENSPLH
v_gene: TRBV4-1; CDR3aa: ASSQDLTNYGYT
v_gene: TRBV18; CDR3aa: ASSSTPGLAGLEQF
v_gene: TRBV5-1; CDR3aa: ASSSRVTGFDEQF